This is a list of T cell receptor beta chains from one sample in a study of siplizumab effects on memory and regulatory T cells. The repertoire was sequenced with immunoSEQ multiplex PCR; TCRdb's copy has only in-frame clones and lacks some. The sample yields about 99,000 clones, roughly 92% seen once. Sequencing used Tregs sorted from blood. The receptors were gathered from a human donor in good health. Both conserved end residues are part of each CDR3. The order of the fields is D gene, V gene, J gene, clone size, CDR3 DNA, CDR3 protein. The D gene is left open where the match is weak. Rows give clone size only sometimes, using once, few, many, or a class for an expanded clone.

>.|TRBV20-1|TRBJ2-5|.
TGCAGTGCGAGGTCATGGGAGACCCAGTACTTC
CSARSWETQYF
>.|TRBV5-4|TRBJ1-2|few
TGTGCCAGCAGCTTTGTAGGCGGCTATGGCTACACCTTC
CASSFVGGYGYTF
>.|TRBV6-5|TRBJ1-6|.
TGTGCCAGCAGTTATCAGAGCTCCTATAATTCACCCCTCCACTTT
CASSYQSSYNSPLHF
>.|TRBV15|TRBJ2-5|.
TGTGCCACCAGCAGAGGCGCAGGACAAGAGACCCAGTACTTC
CATSRGAGQETQYF
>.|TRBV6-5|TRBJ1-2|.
TGTGCCAGCAGTGCTGGGACGGTCCATGGCTACACCTTC
CASSAGTVHGYTF
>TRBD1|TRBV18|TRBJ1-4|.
TGTGCCAGCTCACCACCGGGACAGGGCGGCGAAAAACTGTTTTTT
CASSPPGQGGEKLFF
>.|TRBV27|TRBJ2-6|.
TGTGCCAGCAGTTCCTTCTTCGGGGGCCGCTCTGGGGCCAACGTCCTGACTTTC
CASSSFFGGRSGANVLTF
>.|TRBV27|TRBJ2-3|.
TGTGCCAGCAGATGGCTGGGGGGAGGCACAGATACGCAGTATTTT
CASRWLGGGTDTQYF
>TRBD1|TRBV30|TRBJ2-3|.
TGTGCCTGGGGGACAGGCCTCACAGATACGCAGTATTTT
CAWGTGLTDTQYF
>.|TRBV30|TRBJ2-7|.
TGTGCCTGGAGCAGGGGACTCTCCTACGAGCAGTACTTC
CAWSRGLSYEQYF
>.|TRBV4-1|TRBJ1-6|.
TGCGCCAGCAGCCAGAAAGCGGGGGGAGGTAATTCACCCCTCCACTTT
CASSQKAGGGNSPLHF
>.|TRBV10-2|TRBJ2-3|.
TGCGCCAGCAGTGAGTCAGATACGCAGTATTTT
CASSESDTQYF
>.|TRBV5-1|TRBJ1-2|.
TGCGCCAGCAGCCCGACGACCTATGGCTACACCTTC
CASSPTTYGYTF
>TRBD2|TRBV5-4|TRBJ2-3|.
TGTGCCAGCAGCACCAACCTAGCGGGGGGTAGCACAGATACGCAGTATTTT
CASSTNLAGGSTDTQYF
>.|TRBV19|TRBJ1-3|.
TGTGCCAGTAGTATTCTCCCCACGGGAAACACCATATATTTT
CASSILPTGNTIYF
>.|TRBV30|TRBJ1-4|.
TGTGCCTGGAATAAAGGGAGTGCAACTAATGAAAAACTGTTTTTT
CAWNKGSATNEKLFF
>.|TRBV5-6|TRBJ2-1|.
TGTGCCAGCAGCCCCCGGGTAGGGTGGTATGAGCAGTTCTTC
CASSPRVGWYEQFF
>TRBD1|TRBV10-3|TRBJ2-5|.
TGTGCCATCGCCTCCGGACAGGGAAAAGAGACCCAGTACTTC
CAIASGQGKETQYF
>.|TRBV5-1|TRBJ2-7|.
TGCGCCAGCAAGGCAGGGGCGGGGGAGCAGTACTTC
CASKAGAGEQYF
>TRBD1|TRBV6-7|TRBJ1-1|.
TGTGCCAGCAGTTACTCGAATATAACAGGGGGCCGGACTGAAGCTTTCTTT
CASSYSNITGGRTEAFF
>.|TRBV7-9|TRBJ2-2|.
TGTGCCAGCAGCACATTAATTACAGGTCTGAACACCGGGGAGCTGTTTTTT
CASSTLITGLNTGELFF
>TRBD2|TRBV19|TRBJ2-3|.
TGTGCCAGTAGTATCGGGATCTCGGGGGGGTACACAGATACGCAGTATTTT
CASSIGISGGYTDTQYF
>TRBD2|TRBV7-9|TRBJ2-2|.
TGTGCCAGCAGTCGGACTAGCGGAGGGACCGGGGAGCTGTTTTTT
CASSRTSGGTGELFF
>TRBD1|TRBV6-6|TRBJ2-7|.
TGTGCCAGCAGTTACGGCACAGGGGGCGAGCAGTACTTC
CASSYGTGGEQYF
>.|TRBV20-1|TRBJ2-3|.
TGCAGTGCTAGCAGCACAGATACGCAGTATTTT
CSASSTDTQYF
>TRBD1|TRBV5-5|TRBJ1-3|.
TGTGCCAGCAGCGCCCGGACAGGGAGGACTGGAAACACCATATATTTT
CASSARTGRTGNTIYF
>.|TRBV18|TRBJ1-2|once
TGTGCCAGCTCAATCGGGGCTTTATTCTATGGCTACACCTTC
CASSIGALFYGYTF
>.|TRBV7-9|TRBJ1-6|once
TGTGCCAGCAGCTTCCACCGGGATTCACCCCTCCACTTT
CASSFHRDSPLHF
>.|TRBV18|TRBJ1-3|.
TGTGCCAGCTCACCCACAGGGAGCTCTGGAAACACCATATATTTT
CASSPTGSSGNTIYF
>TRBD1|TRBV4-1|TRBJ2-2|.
TGCGCCAGCAGCCTTCGGCGGGACAGGGGCGCCGGGGAGCTGTTTTTT
CASSLRRDRGAGELFF
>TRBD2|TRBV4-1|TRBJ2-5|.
TGCGCCAGCAGCCAAGGCCCGGCAGCGGGGGGGCTGGAGACCCAGTACTTC
CASSQGPAAGGLETQYF